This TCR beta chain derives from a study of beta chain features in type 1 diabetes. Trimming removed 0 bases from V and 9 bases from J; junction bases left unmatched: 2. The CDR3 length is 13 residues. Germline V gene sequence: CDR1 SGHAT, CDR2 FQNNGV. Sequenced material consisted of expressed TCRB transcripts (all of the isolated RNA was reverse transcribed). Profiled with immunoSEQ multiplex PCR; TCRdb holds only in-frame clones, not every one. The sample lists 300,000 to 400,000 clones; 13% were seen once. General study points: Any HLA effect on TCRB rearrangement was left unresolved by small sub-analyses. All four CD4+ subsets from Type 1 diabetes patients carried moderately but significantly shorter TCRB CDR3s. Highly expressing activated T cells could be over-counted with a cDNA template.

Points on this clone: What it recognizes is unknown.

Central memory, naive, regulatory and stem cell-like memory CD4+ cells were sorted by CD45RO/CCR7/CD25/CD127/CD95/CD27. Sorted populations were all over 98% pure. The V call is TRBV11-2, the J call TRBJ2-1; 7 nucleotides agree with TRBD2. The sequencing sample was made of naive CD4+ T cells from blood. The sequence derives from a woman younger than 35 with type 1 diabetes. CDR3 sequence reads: CASSLDAGVEQFF. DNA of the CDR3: TGTGCCAGCAGCTTAGATGCGGGAGTTGAGCAGTTCTTC.